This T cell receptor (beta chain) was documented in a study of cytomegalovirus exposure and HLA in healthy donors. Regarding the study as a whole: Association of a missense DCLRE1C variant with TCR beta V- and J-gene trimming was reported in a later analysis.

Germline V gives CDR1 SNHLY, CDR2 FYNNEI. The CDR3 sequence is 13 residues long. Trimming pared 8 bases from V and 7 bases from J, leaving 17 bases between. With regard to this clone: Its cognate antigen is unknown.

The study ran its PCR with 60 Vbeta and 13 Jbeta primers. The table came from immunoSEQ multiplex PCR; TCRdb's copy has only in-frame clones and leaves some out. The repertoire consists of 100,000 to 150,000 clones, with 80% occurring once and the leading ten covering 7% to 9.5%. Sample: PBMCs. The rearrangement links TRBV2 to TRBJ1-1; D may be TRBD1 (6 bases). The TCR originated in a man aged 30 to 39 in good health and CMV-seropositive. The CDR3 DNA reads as TGTGCCAGCGGGTACAGGGAGCTTGGTGAAGCTTTCTTT. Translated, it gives CASGYRELGEAFF.